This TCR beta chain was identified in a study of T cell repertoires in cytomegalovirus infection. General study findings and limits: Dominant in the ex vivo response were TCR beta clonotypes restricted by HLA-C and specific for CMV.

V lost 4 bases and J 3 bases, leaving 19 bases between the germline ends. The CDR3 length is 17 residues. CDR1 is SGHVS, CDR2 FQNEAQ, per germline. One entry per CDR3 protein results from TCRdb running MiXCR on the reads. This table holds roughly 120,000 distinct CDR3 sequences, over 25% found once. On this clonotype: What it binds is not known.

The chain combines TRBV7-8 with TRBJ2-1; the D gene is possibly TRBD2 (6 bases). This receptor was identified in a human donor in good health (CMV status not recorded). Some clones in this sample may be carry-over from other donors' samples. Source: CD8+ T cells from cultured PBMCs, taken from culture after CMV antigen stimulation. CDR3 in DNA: TGTGCCAGCAGCTCATACCTCGGACTAAAGGGCTACAATGAGCAGTTCTTC. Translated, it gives CASSSYLGLKGYNEQFF.